The source of this T cell receptor (beta chain) is a study of T and B cells in COVID-19 patients. Study-wide results and caveats: Blood from mildly ill patients while symptomatic, and early samples from severe cases, were scarce. The recovered cohort had 2,000 to 3,000 exclusive TCR clusters, including just over 30 low generation probability clusters. Highly clonal in active COVID-19, TRB repertoires exceeded healthy-donor diversity and richness at recovery. No sequencing was yet done of CD4+, regulatory or CD8+ subsets, or of SARS-CoV-2-responsive or tetramer+ sorted cells.

Blood genomic DNA input for TRB amplification was roughly 220-500 ng. BIOMED2 TRB-A/B primer pools were used in multiplex TRB PCR. Each CDR3 protein gets one entry after TCRdb re-called the multiplex PCR reads with MiXCR. Counted here are approximately 9,500 distinct CDR3 sequences, approximately 27% occurring once; the ten biggest clones make up 25% to 30%. On this clonotype itself: Its antigen is unknown.

The CDR3 has 16 residues. Trimming removed 3 bases at V and 4 bases at J, with 18 bases between. Sequenced input: blood. J is TRBJ1-1 and V is TRBV12-3 or TRBV12-4; perhaps TRBD1 as D (5 bases). The receptor was isolated from a human donor who had recovered from COVID-19. CDR3 residues: CASSLGGRGGSTEAFF. The CDR3 DNA is TGTGCCAGCAGTTTGGGGGGTAGGGGCGGGAGCACTGAAGCTTTCTTT.